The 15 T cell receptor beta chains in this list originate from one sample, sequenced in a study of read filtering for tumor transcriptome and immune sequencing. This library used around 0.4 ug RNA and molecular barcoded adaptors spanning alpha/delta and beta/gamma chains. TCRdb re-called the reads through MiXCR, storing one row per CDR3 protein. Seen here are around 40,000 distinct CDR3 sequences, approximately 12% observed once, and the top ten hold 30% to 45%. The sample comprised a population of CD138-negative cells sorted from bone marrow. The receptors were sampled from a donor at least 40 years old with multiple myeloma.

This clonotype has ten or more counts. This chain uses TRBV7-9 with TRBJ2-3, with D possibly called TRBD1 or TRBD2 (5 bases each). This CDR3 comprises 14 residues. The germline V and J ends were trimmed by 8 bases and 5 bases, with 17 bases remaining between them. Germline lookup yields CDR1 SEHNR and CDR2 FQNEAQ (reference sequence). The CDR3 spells CASFFVGERDTQYF. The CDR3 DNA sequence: TGTGCCAGCTTCTTTGTGGGGGAGCGAGATACGCAGTATTTT.

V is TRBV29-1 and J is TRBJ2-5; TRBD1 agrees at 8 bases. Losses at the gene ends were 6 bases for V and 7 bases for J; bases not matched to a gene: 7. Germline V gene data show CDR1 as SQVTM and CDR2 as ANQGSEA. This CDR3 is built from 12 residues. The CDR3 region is CSVTTGEATQYF. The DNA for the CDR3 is TGCAGCGTCACGACAGGGGAGGCGACCCAGTACTTC.

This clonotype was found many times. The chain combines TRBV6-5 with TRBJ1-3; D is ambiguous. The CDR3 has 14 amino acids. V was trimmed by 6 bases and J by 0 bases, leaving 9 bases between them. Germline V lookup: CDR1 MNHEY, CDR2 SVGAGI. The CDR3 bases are TGTGCCAGCAGCCCTAGAGTCTCTGGAAACACCATATATTTT. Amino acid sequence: CASSPRVSGNTIYF.

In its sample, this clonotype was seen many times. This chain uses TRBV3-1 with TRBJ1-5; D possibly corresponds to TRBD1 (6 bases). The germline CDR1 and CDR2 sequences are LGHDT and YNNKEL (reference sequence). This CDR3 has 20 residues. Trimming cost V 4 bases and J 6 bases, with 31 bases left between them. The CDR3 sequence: CASSPSVPAGAGWLSQPQHF. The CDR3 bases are TGTGCCAGCAGCCCCTCGGTTCCGGCAGGGGCGGGGTGGTTAAGTCAGCCCCAGCATTTT.

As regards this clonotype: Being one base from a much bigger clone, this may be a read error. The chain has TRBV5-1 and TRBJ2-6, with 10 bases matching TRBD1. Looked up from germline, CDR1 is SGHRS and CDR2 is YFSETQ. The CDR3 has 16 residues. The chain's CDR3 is CASRRDRGSGANALTF. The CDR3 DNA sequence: TGCGCCAGCAGACGGGACAGGGGCTCTGGGGCCAACGCCCTGACTTTC.

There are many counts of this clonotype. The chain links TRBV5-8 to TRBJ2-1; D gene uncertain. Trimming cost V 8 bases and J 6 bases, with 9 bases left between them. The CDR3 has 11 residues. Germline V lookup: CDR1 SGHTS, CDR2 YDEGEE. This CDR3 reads CASDTANEQFF. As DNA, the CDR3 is TGTGCCAGTGACACCGCCAATGAGCAGTTCTTC. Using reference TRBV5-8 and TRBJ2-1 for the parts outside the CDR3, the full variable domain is EAGVTQSPTHLIKTRGQQATLRCSPISGHTSVYWYQQALGLGLQFLLWYDEGEERNRGNFPPRFSGRQFPNYSSELNVNALELEDSALYLCASDTANEQFFGPGTRLTVL.

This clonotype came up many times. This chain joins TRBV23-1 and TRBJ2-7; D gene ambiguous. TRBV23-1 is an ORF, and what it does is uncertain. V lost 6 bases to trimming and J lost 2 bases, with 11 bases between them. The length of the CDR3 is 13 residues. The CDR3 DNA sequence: TGCGCCAGCAGGGCGTGGAACACCTACGAGCAGTACTTC. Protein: CASRAWNTYEQYF.

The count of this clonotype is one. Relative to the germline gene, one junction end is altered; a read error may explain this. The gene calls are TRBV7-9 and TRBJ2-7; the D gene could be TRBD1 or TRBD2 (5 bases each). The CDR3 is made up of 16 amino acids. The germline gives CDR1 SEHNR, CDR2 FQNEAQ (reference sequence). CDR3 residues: CATSLAPTRGFWGQYF. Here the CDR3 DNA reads TGTGCCACCAGCTTAGCGCCAACACGGGGCTTTTGGGGGCAGTACTTC.

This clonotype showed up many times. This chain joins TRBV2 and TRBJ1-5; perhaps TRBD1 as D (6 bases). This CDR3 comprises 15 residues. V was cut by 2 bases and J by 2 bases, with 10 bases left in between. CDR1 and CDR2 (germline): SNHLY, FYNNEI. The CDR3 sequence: CASSEQQGGNQPQHF. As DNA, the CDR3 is TGTGCCAGCAGTGAACAACAGGGAGGCAATCAGCCCCAGCATTTT.

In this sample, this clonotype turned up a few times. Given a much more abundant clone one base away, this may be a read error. The CDR3 nucleotides read TGCGCCAGCAGCGAAGGTAATCAGCCCCAGCGTTTT. The encoded protein is CASSEGNQPQRF. V usage is TRBV5-1 and J usage is TRBJ1-5; D not resolved. The CDR3 covers 12 residues. CDR1 is SGHRS, CDR2 YFSETQ, per germline.

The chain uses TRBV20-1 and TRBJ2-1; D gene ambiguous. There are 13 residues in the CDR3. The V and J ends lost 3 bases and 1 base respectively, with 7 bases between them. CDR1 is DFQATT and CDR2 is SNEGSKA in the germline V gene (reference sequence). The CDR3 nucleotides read TGCAGTGCTAGGACTTATTCCTACAATGAGCAGTTCTTC. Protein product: CSARTYSYNEQFF.

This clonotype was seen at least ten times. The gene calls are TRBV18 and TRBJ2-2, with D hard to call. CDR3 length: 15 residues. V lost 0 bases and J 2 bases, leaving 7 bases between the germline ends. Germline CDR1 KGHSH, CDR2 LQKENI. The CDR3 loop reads CASSPPGANTGELFF. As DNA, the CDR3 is TGTGCCAGCTCACCACCGGGCGCTAACACCGGGGAGCTGTTTTTT. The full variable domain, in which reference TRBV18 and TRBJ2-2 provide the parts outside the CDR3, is NAGVMQNPRHLVRRRGQEARLRCSPMKGHSHVYWYRQLPEEGLKFMVYLQKENIIDESGMPKERFSAEFPKEGPSILRIQQVVRGDSAAYFCASSPPGANTGELFFGEGSRLTVL.

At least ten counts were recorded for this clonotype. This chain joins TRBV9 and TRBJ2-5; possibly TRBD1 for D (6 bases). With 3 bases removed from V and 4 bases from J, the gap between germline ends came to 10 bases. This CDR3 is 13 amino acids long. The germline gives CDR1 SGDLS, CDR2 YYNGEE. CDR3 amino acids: CASSGGRGETQYF. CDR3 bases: TGTGCCAGCAGCGGTGGCAGGGGAGAGACCCAGTACTTC. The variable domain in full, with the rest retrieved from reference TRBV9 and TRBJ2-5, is DSGVTQTPKHLITATGQRVTLRCSPRSGDLSVYWYQQSLDQGLQFLIQYYNGEERAKGNILERFSAQQFPDLHSELNLSSLELGDSALYFCASSGGRGETQYFGPGTRLLVL.

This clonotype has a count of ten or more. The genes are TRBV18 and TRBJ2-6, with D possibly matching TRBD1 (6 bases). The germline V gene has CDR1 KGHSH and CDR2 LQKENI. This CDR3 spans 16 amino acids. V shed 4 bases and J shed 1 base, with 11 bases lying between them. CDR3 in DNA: TGTGCCAGCTCACGGACAGCTGGGTCTGGGGCCAACGTCCTGACTTTC. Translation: CASSRTAGSGANVLTF. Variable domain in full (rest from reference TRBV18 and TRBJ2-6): NAGVMQNPRHLVRRRGQEARLRCSPMKGHSHVYWYRQLPEEGLKFMVYLQKENIIDESGMPKERFSAEFPKEGPSILRIQQVVRGDSAAYFCASSRTAGSGANVLTFGAGSRLTVL.

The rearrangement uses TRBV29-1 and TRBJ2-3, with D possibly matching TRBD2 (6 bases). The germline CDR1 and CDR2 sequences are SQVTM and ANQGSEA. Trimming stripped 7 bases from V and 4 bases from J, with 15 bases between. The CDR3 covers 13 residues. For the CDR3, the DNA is TGCAGCGGGGAGGATCCGGGCGCAGATACGCAGTATTTT. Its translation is CSGEDPGADTQYF.